The entry below gives a single T cell receptor beta chain sequence along with its context. This sample was taken from a study of shared clonotypes between healthy human individuals. CD8 cells classed as naive were CD45RO-negative and positively selected for CCR7, excluding terminally differentiated effector memory CD45RA+ cells. V lost 5 bases to trimming and J lost 0 bases, with 14 bases between them. In germline, CDR1 is SEHNR, CDR2 FQNEAQ (reference sequence). This CDR3 has 16 residues. The assay was run at deep level. TCRdb keeps only in-frame clones here, not all; method: immunoSEQ multiplex PCR. The data contain over 2,000,000 clones, roughly 95% of them seen just once; the ten biggest clones take up roughly 1.7%.

This sequence joins TRBV7-9 and TRBJ2-1; TRBD1 or TRBD2 may be the D gene (7 bases each). The receptor was isolated from a man between 18 and 35 years old in good health. Some clones in this sample may be carry-over from other donors' samples. Material for sequencing was naive CD8+ T cells from PBMCs. As DNA, the CDR3 is TGTGCCAGCAGCCCAGGGGGGGTGAGCTCCTACAATGAGCAGTTCTTC. It codes for CASSPGGVSSYNEQFF.